Below, 12 T cell receptor beta chains from the same sample are listed, as sequenced in a study of blood T cells in healthy people across ages. Next came a second PCR, run for about 7 to 12 cycles, which used a sample-barcoded 5' primer along with a J-beta primer mix. TCRdb passed the 5' RACE reads through MiXCR, listing each CDR3 protein once. The sample lists about a million distinct CDR3 sequences, roughly two fifths seen once, with less than 15% in the top ten. What was sequenced was blood. These receptors were obtained from a man aged 18 to 29 in good health.

This clonotype was seen a handful of times. The gene calls are TRBV7-2 and TRBJ2-3; 12 positions agree with TRBD2. The CDR3 runs to 16 residues. Germline trimming cut 3 bases from V and 2 bases from J; bases unmatched to any gene: 3. The germline CDR1 and CDR2 sequences are SGHTA and FQGNSA. The CDR3 region is CASSFTSGGNTDTQYF. The CDR3 DNA reads TGTGCCAGCAGCTTTACTAGCGGGGGGAACACAGATACGCAGTATTTT.

The J gene is TRBJ1-5, the V gene TRBV4-2; tentative D call: TRBD1 (5 bases). This CDR3 is built from 15 residues. The germline gives CDR1 LGHNA, CDR2 YNFKEQ. With 1 base removed from V and 7 bases from J, the gap between germline ends came to 14 bases. In DNA, the CDR3 is TGTGCCAGCAGCCAAGGTACAGGACGGGAGCAGCCCCAGCATTTT. Its protein product is CASSQGTGREQPQHF.

V usage is TRBV9 and J usage is TRBJ2-1; D might be TRBD1 (6 bases). The CDR3 extends over 14 amino acids. Trimming cost V 4 bases and J 13 bases, with 21 bases left between them. Germline lookup yields CDR1 SGDLS and CDR2 YYNGEE. The CDR3 DNA sequence: TGTGCCAGCAGCACCCCGGACAGACAGGAGACCCAGTTCTTC. Protein product: CASSTPDRQETQFF. The full variable domain, in which reference TRBV9 and TRBJ2-1 provide the parts outside the CDR3, is DSGVTQTPKHLITATGQRVTLRCSPRSGDLSVYWYQQSLDQGLQFLIQYYNGEERAKGNILERFSAQQFPDLHSELNLSSLELGDSALYFCASSTPDRQETQFFGPGTRLTVL.

The chain couples TRBV20-1 to TRBJ2-1; 7 bases agree with TRBD1. Germline V gene lookup returns CDR1 DFQATT and CDR2 SNEGSKA (reference sequence). The CDR3 runs to 15 residues. Losses at the gene ends were 4 bases for V and 7 bases for J; bases not matched to a gene: 13. The CDR3, as DNA: TGCAGTGCTACCTTGACAGGGCATGGAGGTAATGAGCAGTTCTTC. Protein product: CSATLTGHGGNEQFF.

This clonotype has a handful of counts. The chain employs TRBV4-3 and TRBJ2-1; possibly TRBD2 for D (7 bases). The V end was cut by 1 base, the J end by 4 bases, with 23 bases between. There are 19 residues in the CDR3. Germline V lookup: CDR1 LGHNA, CDR2 YSLEER. Written as DNA, the CDR3 is TGCGCCAGCAGCCAAGTTCTACGGCGGGGGACACCCTTTTACAATGAGCAGTTCTTC. The encoded protein is CASSQVLRRGTPFYNEQFF.

This clonotype was counted a single time. A junction end diverges from the germline sequence, so it may reflect a read error. V usage is TRBV14 and J usage is TRBJ1-2; D perhaps matches TRBD1 (6 bases). Germline V lookup: CDR1 SGHDN, CDR2 FVKESK. CDR3 length equals 12 residues. Written as DNA, the CDR3 is TGTGCCAGCAGCCAAGTCCCGGGGGGCTGCACCTTC. The encoded protein is CASSQVPGGCTF.

V and J are TRBV29-1 and TRBJ2-1, with D perhaps TRBD1 or TRBD2 (7 bases each). V was shortened by 4 bases and J by 7 bases, with 17 bases between the two germline ends. Germline V gene sequence: CDR1 SQVTM, CDR2 ANQGSEA. The CDR3 contains 14 residues. CDR3 residues: CSVVTGTNPNEQFF. For the CDR3, the DNA is TGCAGCGTTGTGACAGGGACTAATCCTAATGAGCAGTTCTTC.

The V call is TRBV18, the J call TRBJ1-5; TRBD1 might be the D (5 bases). This CDR3 region has 18 residues. Germline V gene sequence: CDR1 KGHSH, CDR2 LQKENI. Trimming shortened V by 4 bases and J by 6 bases, and 25 bases separated the two germline ends. CDR3 nucleotide sequence: TGTGCCAGCTCACTCCGACTGGTGGCAGGGCAGGGAAGTCAGCCCCAGCATTTT. It yields the protein CASSLRLVAGQGSQPQHF.

In this sample, this clonotype turned up a few times. The rearrangement links TRBV12-5 to TRBJ1-1, with D maybe TRBD1 (6 bases). V lost 1 base and J lost 4, with 10 bases in between. The germline CDR1 and CDR2 sequences are LGHNT and FRNRAP. The CDR3 contains 14 residues. Written as DNA, the CDR3 is TGTGCTAGTGGTTTGGACAGGGTGGGCACTGAAGCTTTCTTT. It specifies CASGLDRVGTEAFF. The entire variable domain, with the rest obtained from reference TRBV12-5 and TRBJ1-1, is as follows: DARVTQTPRHKVTEMGQEVTMRCQPILGHNTVFWYRQTMMQGLELLAYFRNRAPLDDSGMPKDRFSAEMPDATLATLKIQPSEPRDSAVYFCASGLDRVGTEAFFGQGTRLTVV.

The chain couples TRBV5-1 to TRBJ1-4; the match to TRBD1 covers 10 bases. Per germline, CDR1 SGHRS and CDR2 YFSETQ. This CDR3 has 16 amino acids. The ends lost 4 bases at V and 8 bases at J; junction bases unmatched: 11. As DNA, the CDR3 is TGCGCCAGCAGCGTGGGGGACAGGGGAAGGGGGGAAAAACTGTTTTTT. Encoded protein: CASSVGDRGRGEKLFF.

The V and J genes are TRBV27 and TRBJ2-1; D perhaps matches TRBD2 (6 bases). This CDR3 is built from 15 residues. The V end lost 6 bases, the J end lost 0 bases, and 12 bases lay between the germline ends. From germline, CDR1 is MNHEY and CDR2 SMNVEV (reference sequence). CDR3 residues: CASRPLAASYNEQFF. DNA for the CDR3: TGTGCCAGCAGACCATTAGCGGCCTCCTACAATGAGCAGTTCTTC.

The V call is TRBV12-3 or TRBV12-4, the J call TRBJ2-3; D may correspond to TRBD1 or TRBD2 (5 bases each). This CDR3 region has 13 residues. The V end lost 4 bases, the J end lost 6 bases, and 11 bases lay between the germline ends. The CDR3 sequence: CASSSGPRDTQYF. In DNA form, the CDR3 reads TGTGCCAGCAGTTCGGGACCGAGGGATACGCAGTATTTT.